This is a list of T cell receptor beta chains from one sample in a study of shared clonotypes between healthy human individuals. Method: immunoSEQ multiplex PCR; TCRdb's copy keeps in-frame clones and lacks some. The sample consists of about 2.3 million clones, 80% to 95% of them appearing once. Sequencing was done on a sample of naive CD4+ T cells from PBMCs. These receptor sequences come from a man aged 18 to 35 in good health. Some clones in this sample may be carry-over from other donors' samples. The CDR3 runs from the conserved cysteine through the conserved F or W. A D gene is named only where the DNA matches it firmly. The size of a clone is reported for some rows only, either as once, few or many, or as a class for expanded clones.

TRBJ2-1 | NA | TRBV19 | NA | CASSKLAGSYNEQFF | TGTGCCAGTAGTAAGCTAGCAGGCTCCTACAATGAGCAGTTCTTC
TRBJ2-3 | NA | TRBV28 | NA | CASSSPVQWTDTQYF | TGTGCCAGCAGTTCGCCTGTCCAGTGGACAGATACGCAGTATTTT
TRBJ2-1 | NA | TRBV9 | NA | CASSTRGRGVYNEQFF | TGTGCCAGCAGCACCCGGGGGCGCGGGGTTTACAATGAGCAGTTCTTC
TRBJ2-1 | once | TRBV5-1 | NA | CASSLPTGGIDEQFF | TGCGCCAGCAGCCTACCAACTGGAGGAATTGATGAGCAGTTCTTC
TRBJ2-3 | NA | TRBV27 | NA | CASSLKGVRGTDTQYF | TGTGCCAGCAGTTTAAAGGGGGTAAGGGGCACAGATACGCAGTATTTT
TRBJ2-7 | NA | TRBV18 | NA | CASSPGQEGVEQYF | TGTGCCAGCTCACCGGGACAAGAGGGTGTCGAGCAGTACTTC
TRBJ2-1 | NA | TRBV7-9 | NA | CASSLLTLGEQFF | TGTGCCAGCAGCTTACTTACCCTAGGTGAGCAGTTCTTC
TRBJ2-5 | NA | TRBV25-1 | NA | CASTEDRRQETQYF | TGTGCCAGCACCGAAGACCGGAGGCAAGAGACCCAGTACTTC
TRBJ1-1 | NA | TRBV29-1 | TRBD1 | CSVGQGSDTEAFF | TGCAGCGTTGGACAGGGGTCGGACACTGAAGCTTTCTTT
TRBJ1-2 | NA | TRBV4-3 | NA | CASSQSTSGYFYGYTF | TGCGCCAGCAGCCAGTCCACCTCCGGGTACTTCTATGGCTACACCTTC
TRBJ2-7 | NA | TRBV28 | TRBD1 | CASSGLGTGGPEGDF | TGTGCCAGCAGTGGGCTCGGGACAGGCGGACCTGAGGGGGACTTC
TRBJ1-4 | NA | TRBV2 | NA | CASSAVGALGGGEKLFF | TGTGCCAGCAGTGCGGTTGGGGCCTTGGGGGGAGGTGAAAAACTGTTTTTT
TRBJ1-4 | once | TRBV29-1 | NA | CSVGGTRNEKLFF | TGCAGCGTAGGCGGGACACGGAATGAAAAACTGTTTTTT
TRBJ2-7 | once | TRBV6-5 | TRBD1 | CASRSDRILTYEQYF | TGTGCCAGCAGGTCGGACAGGATCCTAACTTACGAGCAGTACTTC
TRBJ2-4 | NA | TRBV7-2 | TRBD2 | CASTSGTSGVAKNIQYF | TGTGCCAGCACCTCCGGGACTAGCGGGGTAGCCAAAAACATTCAGTACTTC
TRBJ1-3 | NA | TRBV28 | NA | CASSLGGAFGNTIYF | TGTGCCAGCAGTCTGGGAGGGGCTTTTGGAAACACCATATATTTT
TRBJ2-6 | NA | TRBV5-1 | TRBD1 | CASSLRDRKSSGANVLTF | TGCGCCAGCAGCTTAAGGGACAGAAAAAGCTCTGGGGCCAACGTCCTGACTTTC
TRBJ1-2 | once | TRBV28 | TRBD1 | CASSQGARYGYTF | TGTGCCAGCAGTCAGGGGGCGCGGTATGGCTACACCTTC
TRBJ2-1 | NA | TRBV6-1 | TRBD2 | CASSGRLAASYNEQFF | TGTGCCAGCAGTGGGCGACTAGCGGCCTCCTACAATGAGCAGTTCTTC
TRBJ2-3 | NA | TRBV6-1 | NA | CASSVSPTPTRTDTQYF | TGTGCCAGCAGTGTTTCCCCGACCCCGACTCGCACAGATACGCAGTATTTT
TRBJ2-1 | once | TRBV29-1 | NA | CSVGFTSYNEQFF | TGCAGCGTTGGATTCACTAGTTACAATGAGCAGTTCTTC
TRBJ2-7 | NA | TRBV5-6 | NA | CASSLTRPYEQYF | TGTGCCAGCAGCTTGACCAGGCCCTACGAGCAGTACTTC
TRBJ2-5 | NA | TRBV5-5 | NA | CASSAIDRRETQYF | TGTGCCAGCAGCGCCATAGACAGGAGAGAGACCCAGTACTTC
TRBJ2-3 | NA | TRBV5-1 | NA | CASSLDPRTDTQYF | TGCGCCAGCAGCCTAGACCCGCGGACAGATACGCAGTATTTT
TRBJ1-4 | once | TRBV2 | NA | CASGGLGREKLFF | TGTGCCAGCGGGGGATTAGGTCGTGAAAAACTGTTTTTT
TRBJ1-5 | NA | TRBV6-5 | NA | CASGSRQPQHF | TGTGCCAGTGGGTCTAGGCAGCCCCAGCATTTT
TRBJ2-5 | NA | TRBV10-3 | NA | CAISETSSSETQYF | TGTGCCATCAGTGAAACGTCTAGTTCGGAGACCCAGTACTTC
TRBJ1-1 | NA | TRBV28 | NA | CASSLSGGHTEAFF | TGTGCCAGCAGTTTATCTGGGGGACACACTGAAGCTTTCTTT
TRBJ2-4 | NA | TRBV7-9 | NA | CASSDRTLAKNIQYF | TGTGCCAGCAGCGACAGGACCTTAGCCAAAAACATTCAGTACTTC